The clone carrying this T cell receptor beta chain was recorded a few times. As yet, its antigen is unknown. This sample is drawn from a study of response to subunit inactivated influenza vaccine. Regarding the study as a whole: Each seasonal influenza vaccination, the authors suggested, recruits few new T cells.

The CDR3 sequence is 17 residues long. The ends lost 5 bases at V and 1 base at J; junction bases unmatched: 11. The V gene's germline CDR1 is SGHRS and CDR2 YFSETQ. One entry per CDR3 protein results from TCRdb running MiXCR on the RT-PCR reads. The table lists about 580,000 distinct CDR3 sequences, 11% to 15% of them singletons. The source material was PBMCs from blood, sampled roughly 12 days after vaccination. The clonotype comes from a man aged 50 to 59 who received an inactivated influenza vaccine. The rearrangement joins TRBV5-1 to TRBJ2-3, with TRBD2 matching over 9 bases. The CDR3 nucleotides are TGCGCCAGCAGTAGTAGCGGGGGAACCGCGGGCACAGATACGCAGTATTTT. Translation gives CASSSSGGTAGTDTQYF.